This T cell receptor (beta chain) came from a study of early T cells in non-severe SARS-CoV-2 infection. Study-level findings and limits: Matches to VDJdb favored anti-spike CD8 responses and missed private and CD4 specificities.

The TCR library protocol was used to attach unique molecular identifiers. These identifiers were attached to individual cDNA molecules. TCRdb fed the 5' RACE reads into MiXCR, producing one record per CDR3 protein. The sample carries tens of thousands of distinct CDR3 sequences, 2.9% recorded once. The germline V gene encodes CDR1 DFQATT and CDR2 SNEGSKA (reference sequence). CDR3 length: 14 amino acids. V dropped 6 bases and J dropped 7; count of bases not matched to a gene: 13. Ten or more counts support this clonotype. Antigen: not known. The rearrangement joins TRBV20-1 to TRBJ2-5; the match to TRBD2 covers 8 bases. The sample consisted of whole blood. The TCR comes from an adult who was a healthcare worker with PCR-confirmed SARS-CoV-2 infection or an uninfected control (not recorded which). CDR3 region: CSARSGGAEVTQYF. The DNA of the CDR3 is TGCAGTGCAAGGAGCGGGGGCGCCGAAGTGACCCAGTACTTC.